The rows below give T cell receptor beta chains drawn from one sample of a study of T-cell memory formation after mild COVID-19. TCRdb re-analysed the 5' RACE reads in MiXCR, keeping a single row per CDR3 protein. Of 350,000 to 450,000 distinct CDR3 sequences listed, around 24% are singletons. Material for sequencing was PBMCs or a T cell subset sorted from them (not recorded which). The source of these receptors is an adult woman who had mild COVID-19 (a few samples of this study predate the infection). Cell type and time point are not known. Both conserved end residues are part of each CDR3. Each record gives: J gene, D gene, V gene, clone size, CDR3 protein, CDR3 DNA. The D gene is left open where the match is weak. Size is stated for part of the rows, as once, few or many counts, or as a class when the clone is expanded.

>TRBJ1-2|.|TRBV4-1|few
CASSQEGQRYGYTF
TGCGCCAGCAGCCAAGAGGGTCAGCGCTATGGCTACACCTTC
>TRBJ2-7|.|TRBV29-1|few
CSVALGGFGVYEQYF
TGCAGCGTTGCGTTGGGGGGTTTTGGCGTGTACGAGCAGTACTTC
>TRBJ2-3|.|TRBV15|.
CASDWARPPSDTQYF
TGTGCCTCCGATTGGGCCAGACCCCCCTCGGATACGCAGTATTTT
>TRBJ2-1|TRBD1|TRBV7-9|.
CASSSGTGSNEQFF
TGTGCCAGCAGCTCCGGGACAGGGAGCAATGAGCAGTTCTTC
>TRBJ1-6|TRBD1|TRBV5-1|.
CASSSPQGTNSPLHF
TGCGCCAGCAGCTCCCCACAGGGGACTAATTCACCCCTCCACTTT
>TRBJ1-1|.|TRBV7-9|few
CASSNNRRANTEAFF
TGTGCCAGCAGCAACAACAGGAGGGCGAACACTGAAGCTTTCTTT
>TRBJ2-3|.|TRBV30|.
CAWNRGSTDTQYF
TGTGCCTGGAACAGAGGCAGCACAGATACGCAGTATTTT
>TRBJ2-3|.|TRBV12-3/TRBV12-4|.
CASTYRGTQYF
TGTGCCAGCACCTACCGAGGGACGCAGTATTTT
>TRBJ2-1|TRBD2|TRBV20-1|many
CSARDSRTSNEQFF
TGCAGTGCTAGAGATTCCCGGACTAGCAATGAGCAGTTCTTC
>TRBJ2-5|.|TRBV15|few
CATSRGWERKTQYF
TGTGCCACCAGCAGAGGGTGGGAGAGGAAGACCCAGTACTTC
>TRBJ2-1|TRBD2|TRBV7-8|.
CASSLGASGRADNEQFF
TGTGCCAGCAGCTTAGGCGCTAGCGGGAGGGCCGACAATGAGCAGTTCTTC
>TRBJ1-2|.|TRBV5-6|.
CASSLKTVLYGYTF
TGTGCCAGCAGCTTAAAGACAGTTCTCTATGGCTACACCTTC
>TRBJ2-7|TRBD1|TRBV20-1|.
CSASQGDYEQYF
TGCAGTGCTAGCCAGGGGGACTACGAGCAGTACTTC
>TRBJ2-1|TRBD2|TRBV14|.
CASSPFSGSYDEQFF
TGTGCCAGCAGCCCGTTTAGCGGGAGTTACGATGAGCAGTTCTTC
>TRBJ2-6|TRBD1|TRBV7-8|once
CASTPTGTGNSGANVLTF
TGTGCCAGCACCCCGACCGGGACAGGGAACTCTGGGGCCAACGTCCTGACTTTC
>TRBJ2-3|.|TRBV7-9|few
CASSPRIDTDTQYF
TGTGCCAGCAGCCCCCGGATCGACACAGATACGCAGTATTTT
>TRBJ1-2|.|TRBV7-9|few
CASSPALLYGYTF
TGTGCCAGCAGCCCGGCCCTCCTCTATGGCTACACCTTC
>TRBJ2-1|.|TRBV27|.
CASNPLAPSSYNEQFF
TGTGCCAGCAACCCCCTAGCGCCCAGCTCCTACAATGAGCAGTTCTTC
>TRBJ2-1|TRBD2|TRBV11-2|.
CASSLAPTSGEQFF
TGTGCCAGCAGCTTAGCCCCGACTAGCGGGGAGCAGTTCTTC
>TRBJ2-2|TRBD1|TRBV19|few
CASSLAPGQGRTNTGELFF
TGTGCCAGTAGTCTCGCCCCGGGACAGGGGAGAACGAACACCGGGGAGCTGTTTTTT
>TRBJ2-3|.|TRBV3-1|.
CASSQDTFEHMIGTDTQYF
TGTGCCAGCAGCCAAGATACATTCGAACACATGATTGGGACAGATACGCAGTATTTT
>TRBJ1-1|TRBD1|TRBV18|.
CASSPLSGTENTEAFF
TGTGCCAGCTCACCATTGTCAGGGACAGAGAACACTGAAGCTTTCTTT
>TRBJ1-2|.|TRBV5-6|.
CASSLGQGVRWSYTF
TGTGCCAGCAGCTTGGGGCAGGGCGTAAGATGGAGCTACACCTTC
>TRBJ2-7|.|TRBV7-6|.
CASSSEGGEQYF
TGTGCCAGCAGCTCCGAGGGCGGTGAGCAGTACTTC
>TRBJ1-5|TRBD1|TRBV12-3/TRBV12-4|.
CASRRGQGANQPQHF
TGTGCCAGCAGACGCGGACAGGGGGCAAATCAGCCCCAGCATTTT
>TRBJ2-5|TRBD1|TRBV6-5|few
CASGGDREKETQYF
TGTGCCAGCGGGGGGGACAGGGAAAAAGAGACCCAGTACTTC
>TRBJ2-1|TRBD2|TRBV9|few
CASSVGTSTYNEQFF
TGTGCCAGCAGCGTAGGGACTAGTACCTACAATGAGCAGTTCTTC
>TRBJ2-7|TRBD1|TRBV18|few
CASSPDRAHEQYF
TGTGCCAGCTCGCCCGACAGGGCCCACGAGCAGTACTTC
>TRBJ2-7|.|TRBV20-1|.
CSARDGTVTYEQYF
TGCAGTGCGCGGGACGGGACGGTTACCTACGAGCAGTACTTC
>TRBJ2-3|TRBD2|TRBV18|.
CASSPFLAGDISTDTQYF
TGTGCCAGCTCACCGTTTCTAGCGGGAGACATTAGCACAGATACGCAGTATTTT
>TRBJ2-4|TRBD1|TRBV7-9|.
CASSSTPDRGTKNIQYF
TGTGCCAGCAGCTCCACTCCCGACAGGGGGACCAAAAACATTCAGTACTTC
>TRBJ2-1|TRBD1|TRBV11-2|.
CASSLGGSRAGGMFF
TGTGCCAGCAGCTTAGGAGGCTCCCGGGCAGGGGGCATGTTCTTC
>TRBJ2-2|.|TRBV29-1|.
CSVDHKNTGELFF
TGCAGCGTTGACCACAAGAACACCGGGGAGCTGTTTTTT
>TRBJ1-5|.|TRBV2|.
CASSEARAGLSNQPQHF
TGTGCCAGCAGTGAAGCGCGGGCAGGGCTAAGCAATCAGCCCCAGCATTTT
>TRBJ1-1|.|TRBV7-9|.
CASSLDGGEAFF
TGTGCCAGCAGCTTAGATGGGGGTGAAGCTTTCTTT
>TRBJ2-3|.|TRBV7-2|.
CASSLMEGTTDTQYF
TGTGCCAGCAGCCTCATGGAGGGGACAACAGATACGCAGTATTTT
>TRBJ2-5|TRBD1|TRBV11-2|.
CASSLRTGLVEETQYF
TGTGCCAGCAGCTTACGGACAGGGTTAGTAGAAGAGACCCAGTACTTC
>TRBJ2-7|.|TRBV5-1|.
CASSDTDGFYEQYF
TGCGCCAGCAGCGACACGGACGGGTTCTACGAGCAGTACTTC
>TRBJ2-5|TRBD2|TRBV7-9|few
CASSGRLAGVPETQYF
TGTGCCAGCAGCGGACGACTAGCGGGAGTGCCAGAGACCCAGTACTTC
>TRBJ1-2|.|TRBV12-3/TRBV12-4|few
CASSEQASNYGYTF
TGTGCCAGCAGTGAACAGGCATCAAACTATGGCTACACCTTC
>TRBJ2-7|.|TRBV7-8|.
CASRGMRGRAYEQYF
TGTGCCAGCAGGGGCATGCGAGGGCGGGCCTACGAGCAGTACTTC
>TRBJ2-1|TRBD1|TRBV7-3|.
CASKRDRDYNEQFF
TGTGCCTCCAAGCGGGACAGGGACTACAATGAGCAGTTCTTC
>TRBJ2-3|.|TRBV10-3|many
CAIAAARTRVFTDTQYF
TGTGCCATCGCGGCTGCGCGGACCCGCGTGTTCACAGATACGCAGTATTTT
>TRBJ1-1|TRBD1|TRBV9|.
CASSEQGDPKAFF
TGTGCCAGCAGCGAACAGGGGGATCCTAAAGCTTTCTTT
>TRBJ2-1|.|TRBV5-1|few
CASSLAPQESYNEQFF
TGCGCCAGCAGCTTGGCCCCGCAGGAGTCCTACAATGAGCAGTTCTTC
>TRBJ2-5|TRBD2|TRBV6-2/TRBV6-3|.
CASSSSGETQYF
TGTGCCAGCAGTTCTAGCGGAGAGACCCAGTACTTC
>TRBJ1-1|TRBD1|TRBV7-9|.
CASSFTGGEAFF
TGTGCCAGCAGCTTCACAGGGGGGGAAGCTTTCTTT
>TRBJ1-1|.|TRBV3-1|.
CASSQGSETEAFF
TGTGCCAGCAGCCAAGGGTCAGAAACTGAAGCTTTCTTT
>TRBJ1-2|TRBD1|TRBV4-2|few
CASSQGPSGQVFYTF
TGTGCCAGCAGCCAAGGGCCTTCGGGACAGGTCTTCTACACCTTC
>TRBJ2-1|TRBD2|TRBV7-8|.
CASSRNGGGAGEQFF
TGTGCCAGCAGCCGTAACGGCGGGGGGGCTGGAGAGCAGTTCTTC
>TRBJ2-3|.|TRBV29-1|few
CSVEGGSSLLTDTQYF
TGCAGCGTTGAAGGAGGCAGCTCCCTTCTCACAGATACGCAGTATTTT
>TRBJ2-5|.|TRBV5-5|many
CASSFLDFETQYF
TGTGCCAGCAGCTTCCTAGATTTTGAGACCCAGTACTTC